This TCR beta chain was recovered during a study of blood T cells in healthy people across ages. For the study at large: About one barcoded beta molecule was captured per two T cells (by template switching). General study findings and limits: Donors of long life had a larger count of naive CD4+ cells and greater diversity than aged donors. Across samples, TCR beta diversity tracked strongly with naive T cell percentage.

A second PCR, run for about 7 to 11 cycles, used a sample-barcoded 5' primer plus a J-beta primer mix. The template-switch adaptor, which had 12 random nucleotides, put a tag on each cDNA molecule. TCRdb called the 5' RACE reads again in MiXCR, with one record for every CDR3 protein. Of roughly 1,700,000 distinct CDR3 sequences in the sample, 25% to 30% were seen once. V shed 9 bases and J 0 bases; nucleotides not matched to a gene: 7. The CDR3 runs to 15 residues. The V gene's germline CDR1 is MNHEY and CDR2 SMNVEV (reference sequence). For this clonotype: The antigen remains unidentified.

What was sequenced was blood. The clonotype originates from a woman in her 30s in good health. The rearrangement links TRBV27 to TRBJ1-4; 7 bases match TRBD1. The DNA for the CDR3 is TGTGCCAGTAGAGGGGGCGTCGCAACTAATGAAAAACTGTTTTTT. It is translated as CASRGGVATNEKLFF.